This TCR beta chain was captured in a study of shared clonotypes between healthy human individuals. Splitting of each subset's genomic DNA was done evenly across several immunoSEQ plates. The assay was immunoSEQ multiplex PCR, and TCRdb's table has in-frame clones only and misses some. This table holds roughly 640,000 clones, around 97% found once. The trim removed 5 bases at V and 6 bases at J, leaving 9 bases unmatched. Germline-derived CDR1 and CDR2 are SGHTA and FQGNSA. This CDR3 spans 14 amino acids. The sequencing sample was made of naive CD4+ T cells sorted from blood. Subset reported: CD45RA+ positively selected. The TCR sequence derives from a woman younger than 45 in good health. The V call is TRBV7-2, the J call TRBJ1-1, with 7 bases lining up with TRBD1. The CDR3, as DNA: TGTGCCAGCAGCCGAGATGGGACAGCCGCTGAAGCTTTCTTT. Protein: CASSRDGTAAEAFF.